What follows are 20 T cell receptor beta chains derived from one specimen sequenced in a study of shared clonotypes between healthy human individuals. This table comes from immunoSEQ multiplex PCR, and its TCRdb copy is limited to in-frame clones, with some not included. The sample comprises around 990,000 clones, roughly 77% of which are singletons, and 0.85% to 1% rests with the top ten. The source material was memory CD4+ T cells from PBMCs. As for subset: CD45RA-negative fraction. These TCRs come from a man younger than 35 in good health. Some clones in this sample may be carry-over from other donors' samples.

The rearrangement joins TRBV29-1 to TRBJ2-1; 7 bases are a match to TRBD2. Germline CDR1 is SQVTM and CDR2 is ANQGSEA. This CDR3 region has 16 residues. Trimming cost V 5 bases and J 0 bases; bases outside gene matches: 10. CDR3 DNA sequence: TGCAGCGTTATAGAAAGCGGGGTGAGCTCCTACAATGAGCAGTTCTTC. It encodes CSVIESGVSSYNEQFF.

The chain links TRBV29-1 to TRBJ2-1; 8 bases fit TRBD2. Per the germline V gene, CDR1 is SQVTM and CDR2 is ANQGSEA. Trimming cost V 5 bases and J 7 bases; bases outside gene matches: 10. CDR3 length equals 14 residues. The CDR3, as DNA: TGCAGCGTTCTACTCGGCGGGAGGCTTAATGAGCAGTTCTTC. This sequence encodes CSVLLGGRLNEQFF.

Worth noting for this clone: A much larger clone lies a single base off, so this may be a read error. Other DNA sequences in the same sample also yield this CDR3. The rearrangement uses TRBV28 and TRBJ1-2; 7 bases match TRBD1. Germline V gene data show CDR1 as MDHEN and CDR2 as SYDVKM. This CDR3 has 12 amino acids. V trimming: 3 bases; J trimming: 5 bases; junction bases outside the gene matches: 0. The chain's CDR3 is CASSLDRYGYTF. The CDR3, as DNA: TGTGCCAGCAGTTTGGACAGGTATGGCTACACCTTC.

V and J are TRBV9 and TRBJ2-5; D remains unclear. The germline V gene encodes CDR1 SGDLS and CDR2 YYNGEE. The CDR3 has 12 amino acids. V was clipped by 3 bases and J by 3 bases, with 6 bases between them. The CDR3 sequence: CASSGGEETQYF. CDR3 sequence (DNA): TGTGCCAGCAGCGGGGGTGAAGAGACCCAGTACTTC.

The J gene is TRBJ1-2, the V gene TRBV5-1; no reliable D call. Germline assignment: CDR1 SGHRS and CDR2 YFSETQ. Trimming took off 1 base at V and 4 bases at J, with 11 bases between the two ends. This CDR3 comprises 14 residues. The CDR3 DNA is TGCGCCAGCAGCTTGTATCGGGGAGCCTATGGCTACACCTTC. As protein: CASSLYRGAYGYTF.

In its sample, this clone was seen once. The gene calls are TRBV5-6 and TRBJ1-4; 7 bases map to TRBD1. From germline, CDR1 is SGHDT and CDR2 YYEEEE. This CDR3 has 15 residues. V lost 0 bases to trimming and J lost 5 bases; unmatched junction nucleotides: 4. CDR3 protein: CASSLVGRGNEKLFF. The CDR3 bases are TGTGCCAGCAGCTTGGTTGGCAGGGGGAATGAAAAACTGTTTTTT.

This chain connects TRBV30 to TRBJ1-2; the match to TRBD1 covers 8 bases. The CDR3 extends over 15 amino acids. Per the germline V gene, CDR1 is GTSNPN and CDR2 is SVGIG (reference sequence). The V segment lost 1 base and the J segment 4 bases; nucleotides outside the gene matches: 8. DNA for the CDR3: TGTGCCTGGAGTGGACAGGGGTACTTGGGCTATGGCTACACCTTC. Encoded protein: CAWSGQGYLGYGYTF.

This clone was counted only a few times. The rearrangement links TRBV20-1 to TRBJ1-1; no clear D. The CDR3 length is 10 residues. Germline CDR1 DFQATT, CDR2 SNEGSKA (reference sequence). Trimming left V 0 bases short and J 11 bases short, with 7 bases between. CDR3 coding DNA: TGCAGTGCTAGAGAGCCCCCCGCTTTCTTT. This gives the protein CSAREPPAFF.

On this clone itself: Mismatch with germline at one junction end may stem from a read error. The chain combines TRBV4-2 with TRBJ2-7; tentative D call: TRBD2 (5 bases). Germline assignment: CDR1 LGHNA and CDR2 YNFKEQ. This CDR3 has 11 residues. The CDR3 nucleotides read TGTGCCAGCAGCCAATTCTCTAGCTTGGAATTC. It is translated as CASSQFSSLEF.

The V and J genes are TRBV5-1 and TRBJ2-3; 8 bases match TRBD2. Looked up from germline, CDR1 is SGHRS and CDR2 is YFSETQ. The CDR3 sequence is 17 residues long. After removal of 2 bases from V and 1 base from J, the junction contained 9 bases not matched to a gene. The CDR3 sequence: CASSFSVAGWRTDTQYF. For the CDR3, the DNA is TGCGCCAGCAGCTTCTCCGTAGCGGGATGGCGCACAGATACGCAGTATTTT.

Notes on this clone: This sample includes further DNA sequences coding for the same CDR3. This chain joins TRBV13 and TRBJ2-7, with 7 positions matching TRBD1. CDR1 PRHDT and CDR2 FYEKMQ come from the germline V gene (reference sequence). The CDR3 is 14 amino acids. J lost 0 bases, V lost 5 bases, and 4 bases had no gene match. This CDR3 is CASSLRDSSYEQYF. Written as DNA, the CDR3 is TGTGCCAGCAGCCTCCGGGACAGCTCCTACGAGCAGTACTTC. Variable domain in full (rest from reference TRBV13 and TRBJ2-7): AAGVIQSPRHLIKEKRETATLKCYPIPRHDTVYWYQQGPGQDPQFLISFYEKMQSDKGSIPDRFSAQQFSDYHSELNMSSLELGDSALYFCASSLRDSSYEQYFGPGTRLTVT.

This sequence joins TRBV5-4 and TRBJ2-3; weak D call: TRBD2 (6 bases). V lost 4 bases and J lost 1, with 10 bases in between. The CDR3 totals 14 residues. The germline V gene has CDR1 SGHNT and CDR2 YYREEE (reference sequence). The CDR3 protein is CASSPGLRTDTQYF. Written as DNA, the CDR3 is TGTGCCAGCAGCCCGGGACTGCGCACAGATACGCAGTATTTT. Combining the CDR3 with reference TRBV5-4 and TRBJ2-3 gives the whole variable domain ETGVTQSPTHLIKTRGQQVTLRCSSQSGHNTVSWYQQALGQGPQFIFQYYREEENGRGNFPPRFSGLQFPNYSSELNVNALELDDSALYLCASSPGLRTDTQYFGPGTRLTVL.

The rearrangement uses TRBV4-3 and TRBJ2-1; 14 bases match TRBD2. Germline V gene lookup returns CDR1 LGHNA and CDR2 YSLEER. After removal of 4 bases from V and 8 bases from J, the junction contained 10 bases not matched to a gene. The CDR3 is made up of 17 amino acids. The CDR3 sequence: CASSRGTGTSGSYEQFF. The CDR3 DNA follows: TGCGCCAGCAGCCGCGGAACCGGGACTAGCGGGAGCTATGAGCAGTTCTTC.

The chain has TRBV21-1 and TRBJ2-7; TRBD1 is taken as the D call from the table, unchecked against the DNA. TRBV21-1 is flagged as a pseudogene. The CDR3 covers 15 residues. The CDR3 sequence: CASKTGERSSYEQYF. The CDR3 DNA reads TGTGCCAGCAAAACAGGGGAAAGGAGCTCCTACGAGCAGTACTTC.

The V gene is TRBV30, the J gene TRBJ2-7; D is undetermined. CDR3 length equals 13 residues. In germline, CDR1 is GTSNPN, CDR2 SVGIG (reference sequence). V lost 0 bases and J lost 7, with 13 bases in between. The CDR3 DNA sequence: TGTGCCTGGAGTGTAGGAAATGTACTGGAGCAGTACTTC. Amino acid sequence: CAWSVGNVLEQYF.

The V and J genes are TRBV9 and TRBJ2-5; unclear D gene. Near its end, the DNA agrees better with TRBJ2-7, so the J call may be wrong. The CDR3 extends over 12 amino acids. CDR1 SGDLS and CDR2 YYNGEE come from the germline V gene. Here the CDR3 reads CASSVGSYEQYF. For the CDR3, the DNA is TGTGCCAGCAGCGTAGGTTCCTACGAGCAGTACTTC.

The rearrangement uses TRBV6-1 and TRBJ1-2, with D possibly being TRBD1 (5 bases). There are 13 residues in the CDR3. The germline V gene has CDR1 MNHNS and CDR2 SASEGT. Trimming pared 6 bases from V and 4 bases from J, leaving 12 bases between. CDR3: CASREGRFYGYTF. The CDR3 region has the DNA TGTGCCAGCAGAGAGGGGCGGTTCTATGGCTACACCTTC.

J is TRBJ1-2 and V is TRBV28; D is unclear. This CDR3 contains 13 residues. CDR1 and CDR2 from the germline V gene are MDHEN and SYDVKM. Trimming stripped 2 bases from V and 4 bases from J, with 8 bases between. The CDR3 loop is CASSLRVIYGYTF. The CDR3 DNA is TGTGCCAGCAGTTTAAGAGTCATCTATGGCTACACCTTC.

CDR3 loop: CASTLVAGNEQFF. The CDR3 DNA is TGTGCCAGTACCCTCGTAGCGGGCAATGAGCAGTTCTTC. The chain carries TRBV19 and TRBJ2-1, with TRBD2 matching 7 bases. The CDR3 loop spans 13 amino acids. Germline V gives CDR1 LNHDA, CDR2 SQIVND (reference sequence). Trimming at V came to 7 bases and at J to 6 bases, leaving 6 bases not matched to a gene.

The genes are TRBV11-2 and TRBJ2-7, with 9 bases fitting TRBD2. This CDR3 is built from 17 residues. J was trimmed by 4 bases and V by 5 bases; bases with no gene match: 15. The germline V gene encodes CDR1 SGHAT and CDR2 FQNNGV. The CDR3 is CASSPLGSGRTKYEQYF. CDR3 sequence (DNA): TGTGCCAGCAGCCCCTTAGGGAGCGGGAGGACTAAATACGAGCAGTACTTC.